This TCR beta chain emerged from a study of T-cell reconstitution after alpha-beta-depleted transplantation in children. The library targeted TCRbeta and was prepared with unique molecular identifiers. TCRdb processed the PCR reads anew with MiXCR; each CDR3 protein has one entry. This table has roughly 200,000 distinct CDR3 sequences, about 6.4% appearing once. Germline CDR1 and CDR2: ENHRY and SYGVKD. V was clipped by 0 bases and J by 3 bases; unmatched bases: 1. The CDR3 has 15 residues. The chain has TRBV10-3 and TRBJ2-5; 10 positions agree with TRBD2. Sample: PBMCs from the stem cell graft donor, taken from the stem cell graft. This sequence was found in a human donor who donated a stem cell graft to a child with Wiskott-Aldrich syndrome. The CDR3 coding sequence is TGTGCCATCAGTGAGTCGCTAGCGGGAGAAGAGACCCAGTACTTC. It encodes CAISESLAGEETQYF.